This TCR beta chain was identified in a study of spatial heterogeneity in lung cancer. Study-level information: Alpha-chain sequences were consistently detected less often than beta-chain sequences. The average appearance count of each unique TCR and UMI combination in raw reads was more than eight.

Described time point: sample taken at primary tumor resection. Unsorted samples of tumor, nontumor lung or frozen PBMC had their whole RNA sequenced. Patients with untreated early-stage non-small cell lung cancer, numbering 72, were the donors. The CDR3 length is 15 residues. V lost 1 base and J 8 bases, leaving 18 bases between the germline ends. CDR1 MNHNS and CDR2 SASEGT come from the germline V gene. This clonotype was detected ten times or more. The library was prepared for alpha chains; this beta chain is a stray read, so its frequency means little. The presence of a unique molecular identifier marked each TCR cDNA molecule. MiXCR was run by TCRdb on the 5' RACE reads, yielding one entry per CDR3 protein. This table has about 13,000 distinct CDR3 sequences, around 5.2% appearing once.

This clonotype was obtained from a human donor with early-stage non-small cell lung cancer. Here the sequenced sample was lung tumor tissue, taken at surgery. V is TRBV6-1 and J is TRBJ2-7; TRBD2 might be the D (6 bases). Here the CDR3 reads CASSEVLGSGSKQYF. The CDR3 nucleotides read TGTGCCAGCAGTGAAGTTTTAGGGTCCGGGAGCAAGCAGTACTTC.